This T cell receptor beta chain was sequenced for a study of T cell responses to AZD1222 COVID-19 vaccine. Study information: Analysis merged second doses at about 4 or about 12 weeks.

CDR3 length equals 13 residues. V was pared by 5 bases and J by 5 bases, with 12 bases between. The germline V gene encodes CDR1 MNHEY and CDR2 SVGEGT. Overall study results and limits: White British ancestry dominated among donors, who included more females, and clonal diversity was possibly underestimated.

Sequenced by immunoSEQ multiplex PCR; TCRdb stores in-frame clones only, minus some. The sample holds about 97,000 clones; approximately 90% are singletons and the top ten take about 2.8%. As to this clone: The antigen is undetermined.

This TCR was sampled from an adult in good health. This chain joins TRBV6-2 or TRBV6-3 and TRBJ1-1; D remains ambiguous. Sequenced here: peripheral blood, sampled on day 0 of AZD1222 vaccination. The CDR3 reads CASSISGRTEAFF. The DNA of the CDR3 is TGTGCCAGCAGTATCAGTGGGAGAACTGAAGCTTTCTTT.